The rows below give T cell receptor beta chains drawn from one sample of a study of blood T cell dynamics during melanoma immunotherapy. Profiling relied on immunoSEQ multiplex PCR, and the TCRdb table lists in-frame clones only, not all of them. The sample carries 170 or so clones, approximately 85% recorded once. The specimen comprised cell-free DNA from blood, sampled from a patient treated with checkpoint blockade. These receptors all stem from a human donor with melanoma. Both conserved end residues are part of each CDR3. The D gene is left open where the match is weak. Size tells how often a clone was seen (once, few, many) or the class of an expanded clone, and some rows leave it out.

>-|18|-|TRBV28|TRBJ2-3
CASSFAAAFPLHTDTQYF
TGTGCCAGCAGCTTCGCAGCGGCGTTTCCCTTACACACAGATACGCAGTATTTT
>-|18|TRBD1|TRBV28|TRBJ2-6
CASSSGTGGAYGANVLTF
TGTGCCAGCAGCTCCGGGACAGGGGGCGCATATGGGGCCAACGTCCTGACTTTC
>-|18|-|TRBV7-6|TRBJ2-6
CASSMIHESQSRANVLTF
TGTGCCAGCAGCATGATACATGAATCACAAAGTCGGGCCAACGTCCTGACTTTC
>-|11|-|TRBV28|TRBJ1-1
CASSSNTEAFF
TGTGCCAGTTCTTCGAACACTGAAGCTTTCTTT
>-|13|-|TRBV6-5|TRBJ2-1
CASSFQEYNEQFF
TGTGCCAGCAGTTTTCAAGAATACAATGAGCAGTTCTTC
>-|18|-|TRBV10-2|TRBJ2-6
CASSNSYTSNKAGQLLTF
TGCGCCAGCAGTAACAGCTACACTTCTAACAAAGCGGGCCAACTCCTGACTTTC
>-|14|-|TRBV6-6|TRBJ2-7
CASSYSIPSYEQYF
TGTGCCAGCAGTTACTCGATTCCTTCCTACGAGCAGTACTTC
>-|15|-|TRBV4-2|TRBJ1-1
CASSQDTRGNTEAFF
TGTGCCAGCAGCCAAGATACGAGGGGGAACACTGAAGCTTTCTTT
>-|14|-|TRBV9|TRBJ2-2
CASSVWDGGGELFF
TGTGCCAGCAGCGTATGGGACGGAGGGGGGGAGCTGTTTTTT
>once|15|-|TRBV6-5|TRBJ1-4
CASSSLGATNEKLFF
TGTGCCAGCAGTTCTTTAGGTGCAACTAATGAAAAACTGTTTTTT
>-|14|TRBD2|TRBV29-1|TRBJ2-7
CSARGWEGTYEQYF
TGCAGCGCCCGGGGGTGGGAGGGAACCTACGAGCAGTACTTC
>-|15|-|TRBV14|TRBJ2-7
CASSQVGYDSYEQYF
TGTGCCAGCAGCCAAGTAGGATATGACTCCTACGAGCAGTACTTC
>once|15|-|TRBV25-1|TRBJ1-1
CASSELGGENTEAFF
TGTGCCAGCAGTGAATTGGGGGGGGAGAACACTGAAGCTTTCTTT
>-|12|-|TRBV14|TRBJ2-7
CASSSGLREQYF
TGTGCCAGCAGTAGTGGCTTGCGCGAGCAGTACTTC
>-|13|-|TRBV19|TRBJ1-1
CASLTGGSTEAFF
TGTGCCAGTCTCACCGGCGGCAGCACTGAAGCTTTCTTT
>-|11|-|TRBV29-1|TRBJ1-1
CSVHPLKVAFF
TGCAGCGTTCACCCCCTTAAAGTAGCTTTCTTT
>-|15|TRBD1|TRBV7-8|TRBJ2-5
CASSPRGPTYETQYF
TGTGCCAGCAGCCCCAGGGGGCCCACATATGAGACCCAGTACTTC
>-|16|TRBD2|TRBV4-1|TRBJ2-2
CASSWGLAGRTGELFF
TGCGCCAGCAGCTGGGGGCTAGCGGGACGGACCGGGGAGCTGTTTTTT
>-|17|TRBD2|TRBV28|TRBJ2-6
CASRVLAGSVGANVLTF
TGTGCCAGCAGAGTCCTAGCGGGATCGGTTGGGGCCAACGTCCTGACTTTC
>-|13|-|TRBV18|TRBJ2-1
CASSNARANEQFF
TGTGCCAGCTCAAACGCGAGGGCCAATGAGCAGTTCTTC
>-|12|TRBD1|TRBV10-3|TRBJ2-7
CAIGTGSYEQYF
TGTGCCATCGGGACAGGGAGCTACGAGCAGTACTTC
>-|15|-|TRBV7-9|TRBJ1-5
CASSSSRAGDQPQHF
TGTGCCAGCAGCTCCTCCCGGGCCGGAGATCAGCCCCAGCATTTT
>-|14|-|TRBV5-4|TRBJ2-7
CASSFPGTHYEQYF
TGTGCCAGCAGCTTCCCGGGGACTCACTACGAGCAGTACTTC
>few|14|TRBD1|TRBV7-6|TRBJ2-3
CASSLRQGPDTQYF
TGTGCCAGCAGCTTACGACAGGGGCCAGATACGCAGTATTTT
>-|14|-|TRBV28|TRBJ2-2
CASRGRPGGGELFF
TGTGCCAGCAGGGGGCGCCCCGGGGGCGGGGAGCTGTTTTTT
>-|16|-|TRBV4-1|TRBJ1-2
CASSSLANRKTYGYTF
TGCGCCAGCAGCTCCTTGGCGAACCGAAAGACCTATGGCTACACCTTC
>-|15|-|TRBV27|TRBJ1-2
CATSTGTRGLYGYTF
TGTGCCACTTCGACCGGGACAAGGGGTCTCTATGGCTACACCTTC
>-|13|-|TRBV19|TRBJ1-5
CASSGTANQPQHF
TGTGCCAGTAGTGGGACCGCGAATCAGCCCCAGCATTTT
>-|18|-|TRBV21-1|TRBJ2-7
CASSPRRNTLAGADEQYF
TGTGCCAGCAGCCCGCGAAGGAATACACTAGCGGGAGCCGACGAGCAGTACTTC
>few|15|-|TRBV7-9|TRBJ2-1
CASSSSGPGDNEQFF
TGTGCCAGCAGCTCCAGCGGGCCAGGAGACAATGAGCAGTTCTTC
>few|15|TRBD1|TRBV18|TRBJ1-1
CASSPGQGVLTEAFF
TGTGCCAGCTCACCAGGACAGGGGGTGCTCACTGAAGCTTTCTTT
>once|15|TRBD1|TRBV5-5|TRBJ2-7
CASSWNLGQFYEQYF
TGTGCCAGCAGCTGGAATTTGGGACAGTTCTACGAGCAGTACTTC
>few|15|-|TRBV4-1|TRBJ2-2
CASSQVGRVSGELFF
TGCGCCAGCAGCCAAGTTGGTAGGGTGTCCGGGGAGCTGTTTTTT
>-|14|-|TRBV7-9|TRBJ2-1
CASSIRSSYNEQFF
TGTGCCAGCAGTATAAGGAGCTCCTACAATGAGCAGTTCTTC
>-|13|TRBD2|TRBV7-8|TRBJ2-7
CASSPDGRGEQYF
TGTGCCAGCAGCCCGGACGGGAGGGGCGAGCAGTACTTC
>-|12|-|TRBV7-9|TRBJ2-1
CASSPRPLGQFF
TGTGCCAGCAGCCCCCGCCCCCTCGGGCAGTTCTTC
>-|15|TRBD2|TRBV5-5|TRBJ2-1
CASRDGLAVYNEQFF
TGTGCCAGCAGGGATGGACTAGCAGTCTACAATGAGCAGTTCTTC
>-|15|TRBD1|TRBV5-6|TRBJ2-5
CASSLFGQGSEEQYF
TGTGCCAGCAGCTTGTTTGGACAGGGTTCGGAAGAGCAGTACTTC
>-|17|TRBD2|TRBV27|TRBJ2-1
CASSIQLAGGLYNEQFF
TGTGCCAGCAGCATTCAACTAGCGGGAGGGCTCTACAATGAGCAGTTCTTC
>-|15|TRBD2|TRBV28|TRBJ2-3
CASSALAGWTDTQYF
TGTGCCAGCAGTGCACTAGCGGGTTGGACAGATACGCAGTATTTT
>-|18|TRBD2|TRBV7-3|TRBJ2-7
CASSLRASGGLSSYEQYF
TGTGCCAGCAGCTTAAGGGCTAGCGGGGGACTGAGCTCCTACGAGCAGTACTTC
>-|11|-|TRBV7-9|TRBJ2-1
CASSLLGEQFF
TGTGCCAGCAGCTTACTGGGGGAGCAGTTCTTC